This TCR beta chain is drawn from a study of CD8 T cells in Susac syndrome. Study observations and caveats: An acknowledgment was made by the study that its TCR sequencing and HLA analysis involved relatively few individuals.

This CDR3 is built from 13 residues. Germline V gene data show CDR1 as SNHLY and CDR2 as FYNNEI. V lost 3 bases and J lost 7, with 12 bases in between. cDNA came from around 0.5 to 1 ug RNA primed by random hexamers. Across 54 Vbeta and 13 Jbeta, immunoSEQ multiplex PCR amplified TCR beta CDR3. TCRdb used MiXCR to reprocess the immunoSEQ multiplex PCR reads, holding one entry per CDR3 protein. Of more than 250,000 distinct CDR3 sequences in the sample, about 90% are singletons; the top ten hold roughly 0.059%. Negative isolation yielded CD8+ and CD4+ T cells; FACS enriched TEMRA cells. As concerns this clonotype: Its antigen is still unknown.

Material: CD4+ T cells from PBMCs. The sequence came from a human donor with multiple sclerosis. This rearrangement joins TRBV2 to TRBJ1-1; D is unclear. CDR3 region: CASSELPPYEAFF. The DNA of the CDR3 is TGTGCCAGCAGTGAGCTTCCTCCCTATGAAGCTTTCTTT.